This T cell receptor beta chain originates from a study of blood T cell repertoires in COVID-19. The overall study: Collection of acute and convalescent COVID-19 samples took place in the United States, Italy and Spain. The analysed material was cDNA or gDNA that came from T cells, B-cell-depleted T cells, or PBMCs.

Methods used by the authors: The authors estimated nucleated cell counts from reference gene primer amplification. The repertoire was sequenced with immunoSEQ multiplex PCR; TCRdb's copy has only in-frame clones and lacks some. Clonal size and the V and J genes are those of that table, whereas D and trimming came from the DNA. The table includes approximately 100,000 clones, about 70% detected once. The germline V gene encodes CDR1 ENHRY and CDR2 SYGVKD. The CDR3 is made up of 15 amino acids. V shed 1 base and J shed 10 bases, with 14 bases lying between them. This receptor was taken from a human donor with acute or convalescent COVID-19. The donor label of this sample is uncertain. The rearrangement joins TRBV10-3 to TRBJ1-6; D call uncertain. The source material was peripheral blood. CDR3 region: CAISEWVSGGSPLHF. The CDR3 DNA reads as TGTGCCATCAGTGAGTGGGTCTCCGGCGGATCACCCCTCCACTTT.